The 5 T cell receptor beta chains reported below all come from one sample, sequenced in a study of molecular identifiers for immune sequencing clone quantification. A single record per CDR3 protein comes from TCRdb applying MiXCR to the PCR reads. The data show approximately 680,000 distinct CDR3 sequences, less than 30% seen once. Specimen: naive CD8+ T cells from blood, with Jurkat cell RNA spiked in. Specified subset: FACS-sorted CD8+CD4-CCR7+CD45RA+ naive T cells. The receptors come from a human donor in good health. Some libraries in this study had Jurkat cell RNA spiked in.

Concerning this clonotype: This may arise from a read error, as a much more abundant clone is one base away. The chain carries TRBV28 and TRBJ2-7, with TRBD1 matching over 8 bases. Per germline, CDR1 MDHEN and CDR2 SYDVKM. V was pared by 5 bases and J by 6 bases, with 9 bases of the junction left unmatched. The length of the CDR3 is 14 residues. DNA for the CDR3: TGTGCCAGCAGTCGAAGGACAGGGCCTCTCGAGCAGTACTTC. Its protein product is CASSRRTGPLEQYF.

This clonotype appeared a few times. J is TRBJ1-4 and V is TRBV5-8; 7 nucleotides match TRBD1. Trimming at V came to 0 bases and at J to 6 bases, leaving 8 bases not matched to a gene. Germline CDR1 is SGHTS and CDR2 is YDEGEE. The CDR3 has 16 amino acids. CDR3 sequence: CASSLGQGYGYEKLFF. CDR3 DNA sequence: TGTGCCAGCAGCTTGGGACAGGGCTATGGTTATGAAAAACTGTTTTTT.

This clonotype occurred many times. The chain carries TRBV4-3 and TRBJ2-5, with unresolved D. The V gene lost 3 bases and the J gene lost 1 base, with 12 bases spanning the gap. CDR3 length equals 15 residues. Looked up from germline, CDR1 is LGHNA and CDR2 is YSLEER. CDR3: CASSHTTETQETQYF. In DNA, the CDR3 is TGCGCCAGCAGCCACACAACAGAGACCCAAGAGACCCAGTACTTC.

The chain employs TRBV15 and TRBJ2-4, with D tentatively TRBD1 or TRBD2 (5 bases each). Between the trimmed V and J ends, which lost 5 bases and 5 bases, there was a span of 13 bases. The CDR3 contains 14 residues. Germline values: CDR1 LNHNV, CDR2 YYDKDF (reference sequence). The DNA of the CDR3 is TGTGCCACCAGCGGCCGGGACGGACAAAACATTCAGTACTTC. Its translation is CATSGRDGQNIQYF.

This sequence joins TRBV3-1 and TRBJ1-2; tentatively, D is TRBD1 (6 bases). CDR3 length: 16 amino acids. The germline V gene has CDR1 LGHDT and CDR2 YNNKEL (reference sequence). Trimming took off 2 bases at V and 6 bases at J, with 19 bases between the two ends. The CDR3 DNA reads TGTGCCAGCAGCCAACAATTCCTCGCGGGGGCAGATGGCTACACCTTC. It yields the protein CASSQQFLAGADGYTF.